Sequencing of this TCR beta chain was carried out in a study of human T cells and chemical hapten exposure. Points from the study as a whole: Expanded TCR sets contained significantly more large CDR3 similarity clusters than controls.

Indicated time point: patch test 2, 6 weeks after DPC sensitization. Specified treatment: therapeutic diphenylcyclopropenone sensitization with weekly scalp DPC. In regard to this clonotype: Its antigen is unknown.

One entry per CDR3 protein results from TCRdb running MiXCR on the RACE reads. This table has about 69,000 distinct CDR3 sequences, approximately 10% appearing once. This CDR3 has 14 residues. The germline gives CDR1 SEHNR, CDR2 FQNEAQ (reference sequence). V lost 1 base, J lost 8 bases, and 12 bases lay in between. The V call is TRBV7-9, the J call TRBJ2-1, with TRBD2 as a possible D gene (6 bases). The receptor was derived from a woman between 45 and 65 years old with alopecia areata. Some clones in this sample may be carry-over from other donors' samples. Sequenced here: whole blood, sampled in connection with sensitization to the hapten diphenylcyclopropenone (DPC). The chain's CDR3 is CASSLGRDRDEQFF. The CDR3 region has the DNA TGTGCCAGCAGCTTAGGGCGGGATCGGGATGAGCAGTTCTTC.